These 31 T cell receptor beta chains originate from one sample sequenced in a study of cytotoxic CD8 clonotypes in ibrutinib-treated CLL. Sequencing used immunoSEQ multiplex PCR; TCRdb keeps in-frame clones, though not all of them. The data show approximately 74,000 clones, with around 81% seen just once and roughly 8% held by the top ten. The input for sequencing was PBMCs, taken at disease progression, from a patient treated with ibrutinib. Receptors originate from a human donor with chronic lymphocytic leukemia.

As DNA, the CDR3 is TGTGCCAGCACAATGGGGGGGACAGGGGCCTACGAGCAGTACTTC. Translating it yields CASTMGGTGAYEQYF. The chain is built from TRBV11-1 and TRBJ2-7; 10 positions match TRBD1. V gave up 7 bases and J gave up 2 bases; unmatched junction bases: 8. The V gene's germline CDR1 is SGHAT and CDR2 FQDESV (reference sequence). CDR3 length equals 15 residues.

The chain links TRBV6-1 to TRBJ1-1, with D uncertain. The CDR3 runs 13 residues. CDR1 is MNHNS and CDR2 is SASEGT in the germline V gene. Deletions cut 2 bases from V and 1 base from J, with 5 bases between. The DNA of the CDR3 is TGTGCCAGCAGTGAATACGCGAACACTGAAGCTTTCTTT. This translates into CASSEYANTEAFF.

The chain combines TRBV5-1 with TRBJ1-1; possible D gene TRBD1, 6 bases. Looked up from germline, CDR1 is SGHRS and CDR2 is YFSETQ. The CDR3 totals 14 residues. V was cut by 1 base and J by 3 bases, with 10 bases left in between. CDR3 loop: CASSLTGPDTEAFF. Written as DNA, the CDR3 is TGCGCCAGCAGCTTGACAGGGCCTGACACTGAAGCTTTCTTT.

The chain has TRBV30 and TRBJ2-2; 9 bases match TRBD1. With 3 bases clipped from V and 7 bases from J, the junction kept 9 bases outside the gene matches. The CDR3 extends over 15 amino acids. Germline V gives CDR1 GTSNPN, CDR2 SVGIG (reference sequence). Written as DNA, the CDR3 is TGTGCCTGGAGCCGGGACAGGGTAATACACGGGGAGCTGTTTTTT. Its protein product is CAWSRDRVIHGELFF.

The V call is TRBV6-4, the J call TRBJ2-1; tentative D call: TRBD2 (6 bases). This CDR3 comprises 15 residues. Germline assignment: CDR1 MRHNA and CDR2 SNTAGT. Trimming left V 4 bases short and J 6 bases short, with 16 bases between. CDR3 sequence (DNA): TGTGCCAGCAGTGTGGAACTAGCTTACGCCAATGAGCAGTTCTTC. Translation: CASSVELAYANEQFF.

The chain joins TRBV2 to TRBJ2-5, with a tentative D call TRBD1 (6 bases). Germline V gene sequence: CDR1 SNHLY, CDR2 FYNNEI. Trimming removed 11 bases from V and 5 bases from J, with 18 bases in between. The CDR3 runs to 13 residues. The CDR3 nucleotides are TGTGCCTCTCTCCGGGACACAAGGGAGACCCAGTACTTC. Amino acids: CASLRDTRETQYF.

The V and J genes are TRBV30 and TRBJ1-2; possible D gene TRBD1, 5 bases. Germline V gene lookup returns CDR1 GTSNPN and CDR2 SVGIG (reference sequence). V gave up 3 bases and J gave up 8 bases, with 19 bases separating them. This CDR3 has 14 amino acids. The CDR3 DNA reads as TGTGCCTGGAGAGCAGACAGCTATGGGGAGGGCTACACCTTC. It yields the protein CAWRADSYGEGYTF.

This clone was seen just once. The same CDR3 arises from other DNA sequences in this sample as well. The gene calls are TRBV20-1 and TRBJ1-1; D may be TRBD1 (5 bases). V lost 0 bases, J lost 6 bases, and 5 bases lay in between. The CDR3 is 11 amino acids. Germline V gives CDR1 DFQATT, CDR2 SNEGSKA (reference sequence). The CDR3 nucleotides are TGCAGTGCTAGAGAGGGGGCTGAAGCTTTCTTT. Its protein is CSAREGAEAFF.

The CDR3 nucleotides read TGTGCCAGCAGTGGGAACAGCTATACGCAGTATTTT. Protein sequence: CASSGNSYTQYF. The chain is built from TRBV2 and TRBJ2-3; no definite D call. CDR3 size: 12 residues. Trimming stripped 4 bases from V and 7 bases from J, with 9 bases between. The germline V gene encodes CDR1 SNHLY and CDR2 FYNNEI.

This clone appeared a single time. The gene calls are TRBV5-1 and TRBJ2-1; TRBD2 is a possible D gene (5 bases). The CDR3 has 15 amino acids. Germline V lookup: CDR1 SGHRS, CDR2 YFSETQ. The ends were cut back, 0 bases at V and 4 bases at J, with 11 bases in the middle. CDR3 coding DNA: TGCGCCAGCAGCTTGGTACCGGGAACGTACAATGAGCAGTTCTTC. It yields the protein CASSLVPGTYNEQFF.

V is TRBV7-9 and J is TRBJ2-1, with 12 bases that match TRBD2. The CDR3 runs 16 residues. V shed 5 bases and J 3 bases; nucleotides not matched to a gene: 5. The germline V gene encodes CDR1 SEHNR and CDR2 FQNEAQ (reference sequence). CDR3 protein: CASSHGLAGHYNEQFF. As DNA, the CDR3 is TGTGCCAGCAGCCACGGACTAGCGGGACACTACAATGAGCAGTTCTTC. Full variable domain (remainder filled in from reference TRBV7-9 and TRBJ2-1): DTGVSQNPRHKITKRGQNVTFRCDPISEHNRLYWYRQTLGQGPEFLTYFQNEAQLEKSRLLSDRFSAERPKGSFSTLEIQRTEQGDSAMYLCASSHGLAGHYNEQFFGPGTRLTVL.

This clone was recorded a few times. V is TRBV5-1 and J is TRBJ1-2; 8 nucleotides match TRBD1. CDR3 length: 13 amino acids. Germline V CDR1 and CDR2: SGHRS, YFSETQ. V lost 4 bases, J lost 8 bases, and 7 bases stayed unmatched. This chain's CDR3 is CASSASGGWGYTF. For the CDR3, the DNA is TGCGCCAGCAGCGCGTCAGGGGGCTGGGGCTACACCTTC. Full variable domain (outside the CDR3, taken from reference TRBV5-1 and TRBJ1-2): KAGVTQTPRYLIKTRGQQVTLSCSPISGHRSVSWYQQTPGQGLQFLFEYFSETQRNKGNFPGRFSGRQFSNSRSEMNVSTLELGDSALYLCASSASGGWGYTFGSGTRLTVV.

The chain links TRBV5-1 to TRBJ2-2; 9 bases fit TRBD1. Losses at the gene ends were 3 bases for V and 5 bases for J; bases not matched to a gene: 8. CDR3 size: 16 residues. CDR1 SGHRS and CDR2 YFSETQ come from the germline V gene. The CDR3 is CASSWYRGLRTGELFF. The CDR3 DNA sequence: TGCGCCAGCAGCTGGTACAGGGGGCTGCGGACCGGGGAGCTGTTTTTT.

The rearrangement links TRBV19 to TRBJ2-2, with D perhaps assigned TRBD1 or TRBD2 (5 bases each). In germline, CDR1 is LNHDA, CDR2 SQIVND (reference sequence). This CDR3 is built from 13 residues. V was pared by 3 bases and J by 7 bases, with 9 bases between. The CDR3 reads CASSIRGVGELFF. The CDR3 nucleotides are TGTGCCAGTAGTATCCGAGGGGTCGGGGAGCTGTTTTTT. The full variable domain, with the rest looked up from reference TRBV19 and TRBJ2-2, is DGGITQSPKYLFRKEGQNVTLSCEQNLNHDAMYWYRQDPGQGLRLIYYSQIVNDFQKGDIAEGYSVSREKKESFPLTVTSAQKNPTAFYLCASSIRGVGELFFGEGSRLTVL.

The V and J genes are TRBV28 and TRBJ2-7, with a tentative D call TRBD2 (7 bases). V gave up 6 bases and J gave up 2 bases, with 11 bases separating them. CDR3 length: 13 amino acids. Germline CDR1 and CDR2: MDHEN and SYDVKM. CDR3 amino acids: CASSRGGAYEQYF. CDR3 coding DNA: TGTGCCAGCAGCAGGGGAGGGGCCTACGAGCAGTACTTC.

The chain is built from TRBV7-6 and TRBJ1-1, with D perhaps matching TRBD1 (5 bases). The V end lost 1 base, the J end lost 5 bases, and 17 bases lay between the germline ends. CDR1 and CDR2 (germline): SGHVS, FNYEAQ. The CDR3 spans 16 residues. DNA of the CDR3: TGTGCCAGCAGCTTAGGTACAGGCTTTATGGGGACTGAAGCTTTCTTT. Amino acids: CASSLGTGFMGTEAFF.

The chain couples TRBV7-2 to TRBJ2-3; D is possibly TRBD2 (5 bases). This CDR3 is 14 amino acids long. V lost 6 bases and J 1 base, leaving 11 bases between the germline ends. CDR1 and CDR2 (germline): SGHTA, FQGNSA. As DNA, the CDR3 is TGTGCCAGCAGTTTAAGCGGACGCACAGATACGCAGTATTTT. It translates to CASSLSGRTDTQYF.

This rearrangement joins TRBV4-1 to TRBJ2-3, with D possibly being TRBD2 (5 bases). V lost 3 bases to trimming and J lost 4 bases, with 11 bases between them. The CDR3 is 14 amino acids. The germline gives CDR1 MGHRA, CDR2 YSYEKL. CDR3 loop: CASSHRQEADTQYF. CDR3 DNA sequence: TGCGCCAGCAGCCATCGGCAGGAGGCAGATACGCAGTATTTT.

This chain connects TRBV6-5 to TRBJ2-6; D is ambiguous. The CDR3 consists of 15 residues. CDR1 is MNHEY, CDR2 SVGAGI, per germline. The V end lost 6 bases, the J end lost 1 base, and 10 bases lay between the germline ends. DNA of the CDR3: TGTGCCAGCAGGAGTGCTCCTTCTGGGGCCAACGTCCTGACTTTC. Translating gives CASRSAPSGANVLTF.

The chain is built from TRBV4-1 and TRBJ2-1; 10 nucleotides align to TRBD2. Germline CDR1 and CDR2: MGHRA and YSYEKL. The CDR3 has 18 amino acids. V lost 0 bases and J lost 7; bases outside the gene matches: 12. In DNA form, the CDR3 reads TGCGCCAGCAGCCAAGATAGCGCTAGCGGGAGCGTATGGAATGAGCAGTTCTTC. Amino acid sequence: CASSQDSASGSVWNEQFF.

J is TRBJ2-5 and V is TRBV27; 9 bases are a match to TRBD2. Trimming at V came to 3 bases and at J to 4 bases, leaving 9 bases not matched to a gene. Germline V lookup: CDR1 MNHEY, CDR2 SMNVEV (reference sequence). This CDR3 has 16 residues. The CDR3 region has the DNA TGTGCCAGCAGTTTTTCAAGCGGGGGGTGGGGAGAGACCCAGTACTTC. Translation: CASSFSSGGWGETQYF.

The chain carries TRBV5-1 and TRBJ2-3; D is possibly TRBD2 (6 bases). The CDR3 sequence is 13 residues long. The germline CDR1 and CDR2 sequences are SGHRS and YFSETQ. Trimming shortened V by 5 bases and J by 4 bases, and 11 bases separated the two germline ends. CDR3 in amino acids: CASRFPGADTQYF. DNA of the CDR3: TGCGCCAGCAGATTTCCGGGGGCAGATACGCAGTATTTT.

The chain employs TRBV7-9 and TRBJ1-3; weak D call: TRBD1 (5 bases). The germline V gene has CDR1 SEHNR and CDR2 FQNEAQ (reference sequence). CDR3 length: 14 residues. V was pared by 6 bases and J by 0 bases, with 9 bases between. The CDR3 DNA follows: TGTGCCAGCAGGTTGGACATCTCTGGAAACACCATATATTTT. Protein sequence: CASRLDISGNTIYF.

The CDR3 is CASGTLTNTGELFF. CDR3 nucleotides: TGTGCCAGCGGGACTCTAACGAACACCGGGGAGCTGTTTTTT. The chain carries TRBV6-1 and TRBJ2-2; a weak D match, TRBD2 (6 bases). The CDR3 is made up of 14 amino acids. In germline, CDR1 is MNHNS, CDR2 SASEGT. Between the trimmed V and J ends, which lost 8 bases and 0 bases, there was a span of 10 bases.

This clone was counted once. The CDR3: CASSYQGGNQPQHF. In nucleotides, the CDR3 is TGTGCCAGCAGTTATCAGGGCGGCAATCAGCCCCAGCATTTT. V is TRBV6-5 and J is TRBJ1-5; a weak D match, TRBD1 (5 bases). CDR1 and CDR2 (germline): MNHEY, SVGAGI. The V end lost 3 bases, the J end lost 2 bases, and 8 bases lay between the germline ends. The CDR3 runs to 14 residues.

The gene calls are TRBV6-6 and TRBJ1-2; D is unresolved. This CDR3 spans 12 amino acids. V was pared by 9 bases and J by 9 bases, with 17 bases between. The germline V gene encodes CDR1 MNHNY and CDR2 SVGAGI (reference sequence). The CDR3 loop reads CASAPMGVSYTF. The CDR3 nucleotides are TGTGCCAGTGCACCGATGGGTGTGAGCTACACCTTC.

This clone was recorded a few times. The CDR3 bases are TGTGCCAGCTCACCGGGACAGTGGGCCTACGAGCAGTACTTC. It codes for CASSPGQWAYEQYF. The V gene is TRBV18, the J gene TRBJ2-7; 7 bases map to TRBD1. V was clipped by 3 bases and J by 2 bases; unmatched bases: 4. This CDR3 comprises 14 residues. In germline, CDR1 is KGHSH, CDR2 LQKENI.

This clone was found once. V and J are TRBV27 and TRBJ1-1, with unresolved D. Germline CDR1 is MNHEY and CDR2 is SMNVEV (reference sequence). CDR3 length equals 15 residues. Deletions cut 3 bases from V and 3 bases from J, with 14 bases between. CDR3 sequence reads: CASSFGPGWDTEAFF. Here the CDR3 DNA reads TGTGCCAGCAGTTTTGGTCCGGGGTGGGACACTGAAGCTTTCTTT.

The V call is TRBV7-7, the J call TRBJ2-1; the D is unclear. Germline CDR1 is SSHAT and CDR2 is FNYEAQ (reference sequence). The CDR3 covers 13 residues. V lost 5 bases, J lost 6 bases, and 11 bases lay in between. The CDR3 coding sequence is TGTGCCAGCAGCCCGAGGACGGGCAATGAGCAGTTCTTC. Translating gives CASSPRTGNEQFF.

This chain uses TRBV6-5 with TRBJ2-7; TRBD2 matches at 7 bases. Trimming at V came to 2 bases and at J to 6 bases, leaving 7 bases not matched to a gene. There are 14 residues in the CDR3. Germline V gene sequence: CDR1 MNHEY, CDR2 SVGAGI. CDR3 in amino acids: CASSYGDYGSEQYF. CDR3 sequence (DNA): TGTGCCAGCAGTTACGGGGACTACGGTAGCGAGCAGTACTTC.

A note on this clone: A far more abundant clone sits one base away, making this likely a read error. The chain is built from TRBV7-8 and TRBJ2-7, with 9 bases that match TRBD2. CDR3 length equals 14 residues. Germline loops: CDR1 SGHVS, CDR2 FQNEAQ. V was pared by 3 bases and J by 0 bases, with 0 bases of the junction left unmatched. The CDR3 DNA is TGTGCCAGCAGCTTTAGCGGGAGCTCCTACGAGCAGTACTTC. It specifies CASSFSGSSYEQYF.